Listed below are T cell receptor beta chains from one sample, sequenced in a study of vaccination and CD4 T cells after COVID-19. TCRdb processed the PCR reads anew with MiXCR; each CDR3 protein has one entry. The sample lists some 16,000 distinct CDR3 sequences; around 74% were seen once. What these receptors recognize is not known. The source material was CD4+ T cells from blood, cultured in vitro, sampled after SARS-CoV-2 vaccination. Source of these receptors: a human donor who received a COVID-19 vaccine. The CDR3 runs from the conserved cysteine through the conserved F or W. The D gene is left open where the match is weak. Rows give clone size only sometimes, using once, few, many, or a class for an expanded clone.

d_call: TRBD1
clone_size: NA
j_call: TRBJ1-6
v_call: TRBV30
cdr3_nt: TGTGCCTGGGGACAGGCCGATTATAATTCACCCCTCCACTTT
cdr3_aa: CAWGQADYNSPLHF

d_call: NA
clone_size: NA
j_call: TRBJ2-7
v_call: TRBV12-3/TRBV12-4
cdr3_nt: TGTGCCAGCAGTTTATCCAGGCCCCTCGGGGAGCAGTACTTC
cdr3_aa: CASSLSRPLGEQYF

d_call: NA
clone_size: NA
j_call: TRBJ2-4
v_call: TRBV4-2
cdr3_nt: TGTGCCAGCAGCCAAGATCTAGCCAAAAACATTCAGTACTTC
cdr3_aa: CASSQDLAKNIQYF

d_call: NA
clone_size: NA
j_call: TRBJ1-1
v_call: TRBV7-9
cdr3_nt: TGTGCCAGCAGCTTTTCTGTCTCGACTGAAGCTTTCTTT
cdr3_aa: CASSFSVSTEAFF

d_call: TRBD1
clone_size: once
j_call: TRBJ2-5
v_call: TRBV20-1
cdr3_nt: TGCAGTGCTGGAGACAGGGGTCCAGAGACCCAGTACTTC
cdr3_aa: CSAGDRGPETQYF

d_call: NA
clone_size: NA
j_call: TRBJ1-3
v_call: TRBV30
cdr3_nt: TGTGCCTGGCGGGACAAGGGAGGGAGAGGAAACACCATATATTTT
cdr3_aa: CAWRDKGGRGNTIYF

d_call: TRBD1
clone_size: NA
j_call: TRBJ2-7
v_call: TRBV7-2
cdr3_nt: TGTGCCAGCAGCCACCGGGACAGGGCGTACGAGCAGTACTTC
cdr3_aa: CASSHRDRAYEQYF

d_call: TRBD2
clone_size: NA
j_call: TRBJ2-1
v_call: TRBV20-1
cdr3_nt: TGCAGTGCTAGAGACCCCACTAGCGGGGGGAACAATGAGCAGTTCTTC
cdr3_aa: CSARDPTSGGNNEQFF

d_call: NA
clone_size: few
j_call: TRBJ2-3
v_call: TRBV6-1
cdr3_nt: TGTGCCAGTAGTCACATGAGCACAGATACGCAGTATTTT
cdr3_aa: CASSHMSTDTQYF

d_call: NA
clone_size: NA
j_call: TRBJ2-3
v_call: TRBV20-1
cdr3_nt: TGCAGTGCTAGAGATCTTCGCACAGATACGCAGTATTTT
cdr3_aa: CSARDLRTDTQYF

d_call: TRBD2
clone_size: NA
j_call: TRBJ2-3
v_call: TRBV6-1
cdr3_nt: TGTGCCAGCAGTCCACCGGGGCTAGCGGGGGGTGGGGATACGCAGTATTTT
cdr3_aa: CASSPPGLAGGGDTQYF

d_call: TRBD1
clone_size: NA
j_call: TRBJ2-3
v_call: TRBV10-3
cdr3_nt: TGTGCCATCAGGGGACAGGGGTTCCGGGATTCAGATACGCAGTATTTT
cdr3_aa: CAIRGQGFRDSDTQYF

d_call: NA
clone_size: medium-sized
j_call: TRBJ1-2
v_call: TRBV27
cdr3_nt: TGTGCCAGCAGCCCCTGGAGGGGTGACGGCTACACCTTC
cdr3_aa: CASSPWRGDGYTF

d_call: TRBD2
clone_size: NA
j_call: TRBJ2-3
v_call: TRBV5-1
cdr3_nt: TGCGCCAGCAGCCTGACTAGCGGGGGGGATACGCAGTATTTT
cdr3_aa: CASSLTSGGDTQYF

d_call: NA
clone_size: NA
j_call: TRBJ2-3
v_call: TRBV7-2
cdr3_nt: TGTGCCAGCAGGGTCTCCCTTAGCACAGATACGCAGTATTTT
cdr3_aa: CASRVSLSTDTQYF

d_call: TRBD2
clone_size: few
j_call: TRBJ2-3
v_call: TRBV7-8
cdr3_nt: TGTGCCAGCAGCTTTGCCAGCGGGGCCCACACAGATACGCAGTATTTT
cdr3_aa: CASSFASGAHTDTQYF

d_call: NA
clone_size: NA
j_call: TRBJ2-5
v_call: TRBV2
cdr3_nt: TGTGCCAGCAGAAGGGACTTCCAAGAGACCCAGTACTTC
cdr3_aa: CASRRDFQETQYF

d_call: NA
clone_size: NA
j_call: TRBJ1-5
v_call: TRBV12-3/TRBV12-4
cdr3_nt: TGTGCCAGCAGCCCCGGGGACGGTTATAGCAATCAGCCCCAGCATTTT
cdr3_aa: CASSPGDGYSNQPQHF

d_call: TRBD1
clone_size: NA
j_call: TRBJ1-5
v_call: TRBV6-4
cdr3_nt: TGTGCCAGCAGTCGAGGACAGGGGGTGGTGAGCAATCAGCCCCAGCATTTT
cdr3_aa: CASSRGQGVVSNQPQHF

d_call: NA
clone_size: NA
j_call: TRBJ2-5
v_call: TRBV24-1
cdr3_nt: TGTGCCACCAGTGACAAGGTTCCCGGGGGAGAGACCCAGTACTTC
cdr3_aa: CATSDKVPGGETQYF

d_call: TRBD1
clone_size: NA
j_call: TRBJ2-3
v_call: TRBV20-1
cdr3_nt: TGCAGTGCTAATGGACAGGAGGCCACAGATACGCAGTATTTT
cdr3_aa: CSANGQEATDTQYF

d_call: NA
clone_size: NA
j_call: TRBJ1-4
v_call: TRBV24-1
cdr3_nt: TGTGCCACCAGTCCCCTGGGGAGGGGGGAAAAACTGTTTTTT
cdr3_aa: CATSPLGRGEKLFF

d_call: TRBD2
clone_size: NA
j_call: TRBJ2-5
v_call: TRBV20-1
cdr3_nt: TGCAGTGCAAGGACTAGCGGGGGGGTAGTGACCCAGTACTTC
cdr3_aa: CSARTSGGVVTQYF

d_call: NA
clone_size: few
j_call: TRBJ1-5
v_call: TRBV6-5
cdr3_nt: TGTGCCAGCAGTTACTCGATTGGTAGGAGCAATCAGCCCCAGCATTTT
cdr3_aa: CASSYSIGRSNQPQHF

d_call: NA
clone_size: NA
j_call: TRBJ2-3
v_call: TRBV24-1
cdr3_nt: TGTGCCACCACCGAGGGCCCTAGCACAGATACGCAGTATTTT
cdr3_aa: CATTEGPSTDTQYF

d_call: NA
clone_size: NA
j_call: TRBJ2-6
v_call: TRBV19
cdr3_nt: TGTGCCAGTACCATCTCCGGGACGGATTTCTCTGGGGCCAACGTCCTGACTTTC
cdr3_aa: CASTISGTDFSGANVLTF

d_call: NA
clone_size: medium-sized
j_call: TRBJ1-5
v_call: TRBV19
cdr3_nt: TGTGCCAGTAGTATATCGTGGCAGGGCAATCAGCCCCAGCATTTT
cdr3_aa: CASSISWQGNQPQHF

d_call: NA
clone_size: NA
j_call: TRBJ1-1
v_call: TRBV12-3/TRBV12-4
cdr3_nt: TGTGCCAGCAGTTTGAGGGACGGGATTCAAGCTTTCTTT
cdr3_aa: CASSLRDGIQAFF

d_call: TRBD1
clone_size: NA
j_call: TRBJ1-6
v_call: TRBV6-1
cdr3_nt: TGTGCCAGCAGACCTCCGGGACAGGGGAATTCACCCCTCCACTTT
cdr3_aa: CASRPPGQGNSPLHF

d_call: NA
clone_size: NA
j_call: TRBJ1-2
v_call: TRBV7-2
cdr3_nt: TGTGCCAGCAGCTTAGACCGAGGGGACTATGGCTACACCTTC
cdr3_aa: CASSLDRGDYGYTF

d_call: NA
clone_size: once
j_call: TRBJ1-5
v_call: TRBV30
cdr3_nt: TGTGCCTGGCGCCCGGGTAGATATAGCAATCAGCCCCAGCATTTT
cdr3_aa: CAWRPGRYSNQPQHF

d_call: TRBD2
clone_size: medium-sized
j_call: TRBJ2-1
v_call: TRBV24-1
cdr3_nt: TGTGCCACCAGTGACCCCGGGACTAGCACGTCCGGTGAGCAGTTCTTC
cdr3_aa: CATSDPGTSTSGEQFF

d_call: TRBD2
clone_size: NA
j_call: TRBJ2-3
v_call: TRBV7-2
cdr3_nt: TGTGCCAGCAGCCGGACAACTAGCGGGGGGAACACAGATACGCAGTATTTT
cdr3_aa: CASSRTTSGGNTDTQYF

d_call: NA
clone_size: NA
j_call: TRBJ2-7
v_call: TRBV19
cdr3_nt: TGTGCCAGTAGTACCCGACTAACAGGGATGGTATCCTACGAGCAGTACTTC
cdr3_aa: CASSTRLTGMVSYEQYF

d_call: NA
clone_size: NA
j_call: TRBJ1-6
v_call: TRBV6-1
cdr3_nt: TGTGCCAGCAGCTCCCCCGGGGGGTTCTATAATTCACCCCTCCACTTT
cdr3_aa: CASSSPGGFYNSPLHF

d_call: NA
clone_size: NA
j_call: TRBJ1-1
v_call: TRBV10-2
cdr3_nt: TGCGCCAGCAAAGCCGGGCCGATGGGTGAAGCTTTCTTT
cdr3_aa: CASKAGPMGEAFF

d_call: TRBD1
clone_size: NA
j_call: TRBJ1-4
v_call: TRBV5-1
cdr3_nt: TGCGCCAGCAGCTTGTCAGGGGGGAATGAAAAACTGTTTTTT
cdr3_aa: CASSLSGGNEKLFF